These 20 T cell receptor beta chains were all obtained from the same sample, sequenced in a study of beta chain features in type 1 diabetes. Expressed TCRB transcripts were sequenced after all isolated RNA was converted to cDNA. Only in-frame clones appear in the TCRdb table, and some are missing; sequencing was by immunoSEQ multiplex PCR. The sample includes about 15,000 clones, approximately 47% of them seen just once. What was sequenced was stem cell memory CD4+ T cells from blood. These receptors came from a woman in her 40s in good health.

This clone was observed a handful of times. The chain combines TRBV6-5 with TRBJ2-3, with TRBD2 matching 8 bases. The V segment lost 6 bases and the J segment 2 bases; nucleotides outside the gene matches: 7. CDR1 is MNHEY and CDR2 is SVGAGI in the germline V gene. CDR3 length equals 15 residues. The CDR3 DNA reads TGTGCCAGCAGGTCCGGGACTAGAGACACAGATACGCAGTATTTT. This sequence encodes CASRSGTRDTDTQYF.

This chain links TRBV5-1 with TRBJ1-4; D might be TRBD1 (5 bases). The CDR3 contains 15 residues. Trimming cost V 7 bases and J 4 bases, with 17 bases left between them. In germline, CDR1 is SGHRS, CDR2 YFSETQ. CDR3 coding DNA: TGCGCCAGCCGTCCTGCGACAGCATTTAATGAAAAACTGTTTTTT. Amino acid sequence: CASRPATAFNEKLFF.

The chain couples TRBV7-2 to TRBJ2-5, with TRBD1 as a possible D gene (5 bases). This CDR3 has 15 amino acids. Trimming took 4 bases from V and 7 from J, leaving 19 bases between them. The germline CDR1 and CDR2 sequences are SGHTA and FQGNSA. The CDR3 DNA sequence: TGTGCCAGCAGCTGGGGCTGGACGGGTCCAAGGACCCAGTACTTC. Its translation: CASSWGWTGPRTQYF.

This clone was seen only a few times. The rearrangement links TRBV10-3 to TRBJ1-5; 7 nucleotides align to TRBD1. Germline CDR1 and CDR2: ENHRY and SYGVKD. This CDR3 has 17 amino acids. The ends lost 0 bases at V and 5 bases at J; junction bases unmatched: 10. Written as DNA, the CDR3 is TGTGCCATCAGTGAGTCGGGTGGACAGGTTAGTTATCAGCCCCAGCATTTT. It specifies CAISESGGQVSYQPQHF.

V is TRBV7-2 and J is TRBJ1-1, with D perhaps TRBD1 (6 bases). The CDR3 is 13 amino acids. The germline CDR1 and CDR2 sequences are SGHTA and FQGNSA. V lost 3 bases and J lost 2, with 7 bases in between. The CDR3, as DNA: TGTGCCAGCAGCTTGGACAGTAACACTGAAGCTTTCTTT. Translation gives CASSLDSNTEAFF.

The V gene is TRBV2, the J gene TRBJ2-1, with a weak D call TRBD2 (5 bases). V was shortened by 10 bases and J by 6 bases, with 13 bases between the two germline ends. The CDR3 is made up of 12 amino acids. CDR1 is SNHLY, CDR2 FYNNEI, per germline. CDR3 in DNA: TGTGCCACCCGTAGCGACTCCAATGAGCAGTTCTTC. Its protein is CATRSDSNEQFF.

The V gene is TRBV2, the J gene TRBJ2-3; 8 bases line up with TRBD2. The CDR3 runs 16 residues. Germline assignment: CDR1 SNHLY and CDR2 FYNNEI. V lost 7 bases to trimming and J lost 8 bases; unmatched junction nucleotides: 17. CDR3 DNA sequence: TGTGCCAGCACCTCCCCCCGGGCGGGGGGCCTACGTACGCAGTATTTT. It specifies CASTSPRAGGLRTQYF. The full variable domain, rest sourced from reference TRBV2 and TRBJ2-3, is EPEVTQTPSHQVTQMGQEVILRCVPISNHLYFYWYRQILGQKVEFLVSFYNNEISEKSEIFDDQFSVERPDGSNFTLKIRSTKLEDSAMYFCASTSPRAGGLRTQYFGPGTRLTVL.

The rearrangement joins TRBV19 to TRBJ2-3, with 7 bases identical to TRBD1. The CDR3 spans 17 residues. The J segment lost 2 bases and the V segment lost 6 bases, leaving 14 bases of the junction unmatched. Germline V gene data show CDR1 as LNHDA and CDR2 as SQIVND (reference sequence). Here the CDR3 reads CASRPPPGQKYTDTQYF. The CDR3 nucleotides read TGTGCCAGTAGGCCACCGCCGGGACAGAAGTACACAGATACGCAGTATTTT.

This sequence joins TRBV2 and TRBJ2-5, with 9 bases lining up with TRBD2. Germline loops: CDR1 SNHLY, CDR2 FYNNEI. The CDR3 is 13 amino acids. V shed 5 bases, J shed 5 bases, and the junction held 3 bases outside the gene matches. CDR3 DNA: TGTGCCAGCAGTTTTAGCGGGGGTGAGACCCAGTACTTC. As protein: CASSFSGGETQYF.

CDR3 protein: CASGLEGTTYNEQFF. CDR3 nucleotides: TGTGCTAGTGGTTTGGAGGGGACTACCTACAATGAGCAGTTCTTC. The rearrangement joins TRBV12-5 to TRBJ2-1; 7 bases match TRBD2. The trim removed 1 base at V and 2 bases at J, leaving 2 bases unmatched. This CDR3 is built from 15 residues. Germline loops: CDR1 LGHNT, CDR2 FRNRAP.

This clone turned up a few times. The chain combines TRBV18 with TRBJ2-7, with 8 bases lining up with TRBD1. V dropped 6 bases and J dropped 2; count of bases not matched to a gene: 12. The V gene's germline CDR1 is KGHSH and CDR2 LQKENI. CDR3 size: 16 residues. The CDR3 DNA follows: TGTGCCAGCTCTCCTCTTGGACAGGGCCCAACCTACGAGCAGTACTTC. This codes for CASSPLGQGPTYEQYF.

The chain links TRBV6-1 to TRBJ2-3; 8 nucleotides align to TRBD1. With 6 bases clipped from V and 5 bases from J, the junction kept 7 bases outside the gene matches. Germline CDR1 reads MNHNS; CDR2 reads SASEGT. The CDR3 loop spans 14 amino acids. The CDR3 loop reads CASRSTGDGDTQYF. In nucleotides, the CDR3 is TGTGCCAGCAGATCGACAGGGGACGGAGATACGCAGTATTTT.

The chain has TRBV5-5 and TRBJ2-7; D gene unclear. Trimming removed 1 base at V and 2 bases at J, with 4 bases between. CDR3 length: 12 amino acids. Germline-derived CDR1 and CDR2 are SGHKS and YYEKEE (reference sequence). This CDR3 is CASSLTTYEQYF. DNA of the CDR3: TGTGCCAGCAGCTTGACAACCTACGAGCAGTACTTC.

There are a few counts of this clone. The chain has TRBV11-2 and TRBJ1-1, with 7 positions matching TRBD1. There are 14 residues in the CDR3. The germline CDR1 and CDR2 sequences are SGHAT and FQNNGV. Trimming removed 2 bases from V and 1 base from J; junction bases left unmatched: 1. CDR3 loop: CASSLRDRNTEAFF. CDR3 coding DNA: TGTGCCAGCAGCTTACGGGACAGGAACACTGAAGCTTTCTTT.

J is TRBJ1-2 and V is TRBV9; D is uncertain. The ends were cut back, 0 bases at V and 4 bases at J, with 16 bases in the middle. The CDR3 contains 16 residues. Per germline, CDR1 SGDLS and CDR2 YYNGEE. The CDR3 region is CASSVAFRTGSYGYTF. The DNA for the CDR3 is TGTGCCAGCAGCGTAGCTTTCCGTACCGGGAGCTATGGCTACACCTTC.

This clone was detected only a few times. The genes are TRBV23-1 and TRBJ1-4; D is perhaps TRBD1 (5 bases). TRBV23-1 is an open reading frame, and its role is uncertain. V shed 4 bases and J shed 4 bases, with 16 bases lying between them. The CDR3 spans 16 residues. The CDR3 is CASSRIDRADNEKLFF. CDR3 DNA sequence: TGCGCCAGCAGTCGAATCGACAGAGCAGATAATGAAAAACTGTTTTTT.

This clone was seen once. This chain uses TRBV5-1 with TRBJ1-1, with D possibly being TRBD1 (5 bases). Germline CDR1 is SGHRS and CDR2 is YFSETQ. V lost 4 bases and J lost 1, with 11 bases in between. This CDR3 is 14 amino acids long. The CDR3 region has the DNA TGCGCCAGCAGCCGCGGGGGGGGGAACACTGAAGCTTTCTTT. This gives the protein CASSRGGGNTEAFF.

The gene calls are TRBV19 and TRBJ1-5; 8 bases align to TRBD1. The germline V gene encodes CDR1 LNHDA and CDR2 SQIVND (reference sequence). The CDR3 covers 15 residues. Losses at the gene ends were 6 bases for V and 3 bases for J; bases not matched to a gene: 7. The CDR3 is CASRDGTGHNQPQHF. The CDR3 DNA sequence: TGTGCCAGTAGGGACGGGACAGGACACAATCAGCCCCAGCATTTT.

This clone was observed a few times. J is TRBJ1-3 and V is TRBV18; 7 bases fit TRBD1. Trimming took 1 base from V and 0 from J; bases not matched to a gene: 9. CDR1 and CDR2 (germline): KGHSH, LQKENI. The CDR3 has 18 amino acids. The CDR3 sequence: CASSPLHGQAISGNTIYF. The CDR3 DNA is TGTGCCAGCTCACCACTACATGGACAGGCCATCTCTGGAAACACCATATATTTT.

This clone was detected only a few times. The chain is built from TRBV2 and TRBJ2-1, with D perhaps TRBD2 (5 bases). The germline gives CDR1 SNHLY, CDR2 FYNNEI. The V gene lost 6 bases and the J gene lost 3 bases, with 9 bases spanning the gap. The CDR3 totals 13 residues. CDR3 region: CASSGLSYNEQFF. As DNA, the CDR3 is TGTGCCAGCAGCGGACTGAGCTACAATGAGCAGTTCTTC. Combining the CDR3 with reference TRBV2 and TRBJ2-1 gives the whole variable domain EPEVTQTPSHQVTQMGQEVILRCVPISNHLYFYWYRQILGQKVEFLVSFYNNEISEKSEIFDDQFSVERPDGSNFTLKIRSTKLEDSAMYFCASSGLSYNEQFFGPGTRLTVL.